This T cell receptor beta chain was retrieved from a study of radiotherapy plus CTLA-4 blockade in lung cancer. Assay: immunoSEQ multiplex PCR; the TCRdb copy retains only in-frame clones and omits some. The sample records 110,000 or so clones, nearly 80% being singletons. V was cut by 10 bases and J by 6 bases, with 25 bases left in between. CDR3 length: 15 residues. The V gene's germline CDR1 is MDHEN and CDR2 SYDVKM. The source material was peripheral blood, sampled from a patient treated with radiotherapy plus ipilimumab. V is TRBV28 and J is TRBJ2-7, with a possible D match to TRBD2 (6 bases). This TCR came from a human donor with non-small cell lung cancer who had a partial response to radiotherapy plus ipilimumab. As DNA, the CDR3 is TGTGCCACCCGTTATGGGAGGCGGCCCATGGGCGAGCAGTACTTC. This sequence encodes CATRYGRRPMGEQYF. Combining the CDR3 with reference TRBV28 and TRBJ2-7 gives the whole variable domain DVKVTQSSRYLVKRTGEKVFLECVQDMDHENMFWYRQDPGLGLRLIYFSYDVKMKEKGDIPEGYSVSREKKERFSLILESASTNQTSMYLCATRYGRRPMGEQYFGPGTRLTVT.